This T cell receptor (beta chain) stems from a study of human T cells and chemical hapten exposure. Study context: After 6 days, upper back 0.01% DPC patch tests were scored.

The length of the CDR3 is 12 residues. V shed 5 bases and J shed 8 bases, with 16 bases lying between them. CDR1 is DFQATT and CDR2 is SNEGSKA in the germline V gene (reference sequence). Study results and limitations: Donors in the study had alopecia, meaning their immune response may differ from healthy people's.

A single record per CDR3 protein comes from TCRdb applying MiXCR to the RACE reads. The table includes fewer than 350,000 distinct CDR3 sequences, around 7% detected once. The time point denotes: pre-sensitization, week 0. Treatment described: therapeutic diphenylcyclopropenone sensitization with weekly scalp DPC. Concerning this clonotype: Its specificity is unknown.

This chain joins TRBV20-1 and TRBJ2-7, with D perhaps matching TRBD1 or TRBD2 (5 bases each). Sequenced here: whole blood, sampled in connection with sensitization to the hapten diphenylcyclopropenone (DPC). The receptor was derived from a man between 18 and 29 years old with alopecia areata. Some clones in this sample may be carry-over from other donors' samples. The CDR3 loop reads CSAGTLPGKQYF. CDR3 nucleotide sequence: TGCAGTGCTGGGACCCTTCCTGGAAAGCAGTACTTC.